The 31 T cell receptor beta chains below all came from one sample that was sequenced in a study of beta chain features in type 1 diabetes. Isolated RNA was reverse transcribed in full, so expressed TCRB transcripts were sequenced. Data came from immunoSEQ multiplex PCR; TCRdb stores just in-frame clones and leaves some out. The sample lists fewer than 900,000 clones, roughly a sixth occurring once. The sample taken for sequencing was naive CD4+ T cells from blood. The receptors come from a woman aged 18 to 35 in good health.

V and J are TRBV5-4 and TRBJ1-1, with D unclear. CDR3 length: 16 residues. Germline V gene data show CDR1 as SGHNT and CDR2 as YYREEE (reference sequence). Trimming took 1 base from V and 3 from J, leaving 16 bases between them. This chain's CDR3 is CASSLWGRVGDTEAFF. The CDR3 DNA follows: TGTGCCAGCAGCTTGTGGGGTAGGGTTGGAGACACTGAAGCTTTCTTT.

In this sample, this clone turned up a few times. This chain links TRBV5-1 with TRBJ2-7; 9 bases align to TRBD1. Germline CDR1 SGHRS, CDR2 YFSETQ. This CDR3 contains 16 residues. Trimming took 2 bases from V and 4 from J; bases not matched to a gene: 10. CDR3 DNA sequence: TGCGCCAGCAGCTTAGAACCCGGGACAGGGTGGTACGAGCAGTACTTC. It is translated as CASSLEPGTGWYEQYF. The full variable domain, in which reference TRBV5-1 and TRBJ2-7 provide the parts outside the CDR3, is KAGVTQTPRYLIKTRGQQVTLSCSPISGHRSVSWYQQTPGQGLQFLFEYFSETQRNKGNFPGRFSGRQFSNSRSEMNVSTLELGDSALYLCASSLEPGTGWYEQYFGPGTRLTVT.

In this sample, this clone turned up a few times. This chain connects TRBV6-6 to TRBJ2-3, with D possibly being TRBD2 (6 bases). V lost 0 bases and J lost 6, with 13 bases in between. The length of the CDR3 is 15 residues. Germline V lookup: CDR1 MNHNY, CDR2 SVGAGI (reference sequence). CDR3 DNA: TGTGCCAGCAGTTACTCGAGACTAGTATCTGATACGCAGTATTTT. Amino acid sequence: CASSYSRLVSDTQYF.

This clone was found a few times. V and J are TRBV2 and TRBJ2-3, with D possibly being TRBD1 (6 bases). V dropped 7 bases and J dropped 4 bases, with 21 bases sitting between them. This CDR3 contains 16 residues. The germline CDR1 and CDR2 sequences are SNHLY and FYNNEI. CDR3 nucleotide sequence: TGTGCCAGCAATTTATTTTGGGGGCGAGGGGCAGATACGCAGTATTTT. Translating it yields CASNLFWGRGADTQYF.

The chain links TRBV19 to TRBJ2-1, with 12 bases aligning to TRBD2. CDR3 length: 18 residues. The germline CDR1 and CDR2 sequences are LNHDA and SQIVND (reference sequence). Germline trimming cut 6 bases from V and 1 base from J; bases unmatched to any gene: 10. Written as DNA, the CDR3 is TGTGCCAGTAGATCTGTGGGACTAGCGGGCCGTTCCTACAATGAGCAGTTCTTC. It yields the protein CASRSVGLAGRSYNEQFF.

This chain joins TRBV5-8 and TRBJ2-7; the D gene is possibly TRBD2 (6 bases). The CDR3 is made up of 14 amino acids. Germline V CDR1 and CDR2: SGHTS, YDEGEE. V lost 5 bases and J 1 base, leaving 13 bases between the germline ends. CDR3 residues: CASRGTSASYEQYF. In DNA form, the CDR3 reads TGTGCCAGCAGGGGGACTTCCGCTTCCTACGAGCAGTACTTC. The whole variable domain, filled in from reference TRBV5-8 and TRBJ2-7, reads EAGVTQSPTHLIKTRGQQATLRCSPISGHTSVYWYQQALGLGLQFLLWYDEGEERNRGNFPPRFSGRQFPNYSSELNVNALELEDSALYLCASRGTSASYEQYFGPGTRLTVT.

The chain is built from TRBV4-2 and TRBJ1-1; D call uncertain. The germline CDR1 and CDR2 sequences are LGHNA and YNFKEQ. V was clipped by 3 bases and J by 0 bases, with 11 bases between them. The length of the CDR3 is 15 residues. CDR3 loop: CASSQEVGMNTEAFF. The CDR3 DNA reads TGTGCCAGCAGCCAGGAAGTCGGGATGAACACTGAAGCTTTCTTT.

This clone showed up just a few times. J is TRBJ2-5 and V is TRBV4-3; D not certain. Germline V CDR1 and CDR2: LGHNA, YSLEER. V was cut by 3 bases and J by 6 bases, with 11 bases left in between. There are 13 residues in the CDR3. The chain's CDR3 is CASSHLGQKTQYF. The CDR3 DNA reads TGCGCCAGCAGCCACCTAGGGCAGAAGACCCAGTACTTC.

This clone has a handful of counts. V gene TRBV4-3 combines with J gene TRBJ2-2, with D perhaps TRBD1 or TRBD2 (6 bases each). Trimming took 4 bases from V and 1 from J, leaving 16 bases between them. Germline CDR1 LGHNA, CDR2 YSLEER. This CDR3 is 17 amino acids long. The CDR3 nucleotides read TGCGCCAGCAGCCCCCTACGGGGGCGGGAGAACACCGGGGAGCTGTTTTTT. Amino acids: CASSPLRGRENTGELFF.

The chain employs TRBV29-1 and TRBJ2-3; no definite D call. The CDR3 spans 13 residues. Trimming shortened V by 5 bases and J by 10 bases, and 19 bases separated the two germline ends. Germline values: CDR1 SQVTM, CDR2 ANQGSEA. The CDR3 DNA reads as TGCAGCGTTCTCCGCGGCTTCCCGGGTTCGCAGTATTTT. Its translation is CSVLRGFPGSQYF.

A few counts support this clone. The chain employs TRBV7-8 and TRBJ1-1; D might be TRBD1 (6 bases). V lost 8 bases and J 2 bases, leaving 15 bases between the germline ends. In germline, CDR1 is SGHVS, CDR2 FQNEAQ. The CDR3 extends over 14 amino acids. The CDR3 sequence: CASSGGRVNTEAFF. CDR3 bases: TGTGCCAGCTCTGGGGGGCGGGTAAACACTGAAGCTTTCTTT.

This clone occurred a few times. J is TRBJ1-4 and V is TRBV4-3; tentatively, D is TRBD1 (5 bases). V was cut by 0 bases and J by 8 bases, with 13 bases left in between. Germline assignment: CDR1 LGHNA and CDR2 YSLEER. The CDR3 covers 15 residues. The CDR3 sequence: CASSQDLVTAEKLFF. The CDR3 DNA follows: TGCGCCAGCAGCCAAGATCTGGTGACAGCGGAAAAACTGTTTTTT.

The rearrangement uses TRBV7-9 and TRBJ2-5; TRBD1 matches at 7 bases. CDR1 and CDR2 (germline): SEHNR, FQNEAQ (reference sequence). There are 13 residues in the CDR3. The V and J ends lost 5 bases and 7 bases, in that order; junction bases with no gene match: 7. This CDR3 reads CASSPKGQRTQYF. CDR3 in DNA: TGTGCCAGCAGCCCCAAGGGACAGAGGACCCAGTACTTC.

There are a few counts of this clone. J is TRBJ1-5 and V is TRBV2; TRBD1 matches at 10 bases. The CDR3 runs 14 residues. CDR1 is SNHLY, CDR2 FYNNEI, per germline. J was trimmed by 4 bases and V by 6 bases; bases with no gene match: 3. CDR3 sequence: CASRKDRGNQPQHF. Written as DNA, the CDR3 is TGTGCCAGCAGAAAGGACAGGGGGAATCAGCCCCAGCATTTT.

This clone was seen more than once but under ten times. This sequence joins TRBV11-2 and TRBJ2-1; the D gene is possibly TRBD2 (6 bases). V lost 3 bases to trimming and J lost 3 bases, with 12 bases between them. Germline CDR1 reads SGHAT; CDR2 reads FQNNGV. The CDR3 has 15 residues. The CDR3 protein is CASSFISGDYNEQFF. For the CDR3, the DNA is TGTGCCAGCAGCTTTATATCGGGGGACTACAATGAGCAGTTCTTC.

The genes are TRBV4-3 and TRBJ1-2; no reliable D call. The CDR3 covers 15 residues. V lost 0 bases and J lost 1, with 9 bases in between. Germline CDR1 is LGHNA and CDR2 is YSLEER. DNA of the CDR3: TGCGCCAGCAGCCAAGAGAAGGGCCTTAACTATGGCTACACCTTC. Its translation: CASSQEKGLNYGYTF.

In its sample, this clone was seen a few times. CDR3 in amino acids: CASSIKRELNEQFF. CDR3 sequence (DNA): TGTGCCAGTAGTATAAAGCGGGAGCTGAATGAGCAGTTCTTC. The V and J genes are TRBV19 and TRBJ2-1; 8 nucleotides agree with TRBD2. V lost 2 bases to trimming and J lost 7 bases; unmatched junction nucleotides: 4. The germline V gene has CDR1 LNHDA and CDR2 SQIVND (reference sequence). This CDR3 is built from 14 residues.

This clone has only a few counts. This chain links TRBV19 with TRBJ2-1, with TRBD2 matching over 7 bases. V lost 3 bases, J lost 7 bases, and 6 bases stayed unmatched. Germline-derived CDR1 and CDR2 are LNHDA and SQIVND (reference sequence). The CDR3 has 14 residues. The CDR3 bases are TGTGCCAGTAGTATGTCGGGGGGTGTAAATGAGCAGTTCTTC. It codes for CASSMSGGVNEQFF.

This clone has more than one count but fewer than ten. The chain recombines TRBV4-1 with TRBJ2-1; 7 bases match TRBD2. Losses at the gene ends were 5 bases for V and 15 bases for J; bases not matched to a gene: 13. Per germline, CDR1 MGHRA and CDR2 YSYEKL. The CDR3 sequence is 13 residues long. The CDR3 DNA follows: TGCGCCAGCAGCGGGCTAGCGGAGCGGCAACTGTTCTTC. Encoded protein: CASSGLAERQLFF.

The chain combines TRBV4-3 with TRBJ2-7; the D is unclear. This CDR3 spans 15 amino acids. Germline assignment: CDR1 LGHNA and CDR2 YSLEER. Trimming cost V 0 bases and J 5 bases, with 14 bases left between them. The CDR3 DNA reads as TGCGCCAGCAGCCAAGATGGGATTCCCACGAACGAGCAGTACTTC. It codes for CASSQDGIPTNEQYF.

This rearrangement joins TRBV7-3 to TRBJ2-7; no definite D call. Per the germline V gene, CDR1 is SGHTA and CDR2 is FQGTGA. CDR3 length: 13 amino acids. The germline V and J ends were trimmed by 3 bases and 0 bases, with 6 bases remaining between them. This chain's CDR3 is CASSLDDSYEQYF. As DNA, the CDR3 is TGTGCCAGCAGCTTGGACGACTCCTACGAGCAGTACTTC.

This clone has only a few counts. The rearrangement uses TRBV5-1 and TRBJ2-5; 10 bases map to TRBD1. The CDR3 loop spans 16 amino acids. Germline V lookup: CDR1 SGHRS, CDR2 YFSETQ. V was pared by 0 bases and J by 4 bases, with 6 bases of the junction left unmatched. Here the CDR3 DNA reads TGCGCCAGCAGCTTGGGACAGGGGGCGACGGGAGAGACCCAGTACTTC. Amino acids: CASSLGQGATGETQYF.

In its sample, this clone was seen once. The CDR3 is CASSRSGRAENEQFF. CDR3 DNA: TGTGCCAGTAGTAGAAGCGGGAGGGCCGAGAATGAGCAGTTCTTC. The rearrangement links TRBV19 to TRBJ2-1, with TRBD2 matching over 10 bases. CDR3 length equals 15 residues. Germline loops: CDR1 LNHDA, CDR2 SQIVND (reference sequence). V dropped 4 bases and J dropped 7; count of bases not matched to a gene: 7.

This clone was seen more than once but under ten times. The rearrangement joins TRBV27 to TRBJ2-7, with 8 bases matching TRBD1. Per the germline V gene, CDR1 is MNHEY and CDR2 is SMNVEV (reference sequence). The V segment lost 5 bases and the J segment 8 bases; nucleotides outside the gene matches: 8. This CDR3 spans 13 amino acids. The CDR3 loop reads CASSLRDRWQQYF. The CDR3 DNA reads TGTGCCAGCAGTCTACGGGACAGGTGGCAGCAGTACTTC.

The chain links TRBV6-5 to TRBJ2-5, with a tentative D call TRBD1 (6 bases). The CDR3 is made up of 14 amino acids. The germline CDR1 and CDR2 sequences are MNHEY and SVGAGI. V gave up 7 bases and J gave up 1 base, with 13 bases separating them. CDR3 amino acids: CASTTTGGQETQYF. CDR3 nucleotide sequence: TGTGCCAGCACTACGACAGGCGGCCAAGAGACCCAGTACTTC.

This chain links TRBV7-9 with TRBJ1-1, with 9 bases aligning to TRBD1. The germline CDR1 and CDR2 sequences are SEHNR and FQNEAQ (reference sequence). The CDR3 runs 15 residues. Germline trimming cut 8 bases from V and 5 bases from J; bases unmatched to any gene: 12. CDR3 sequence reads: CASLQGALSVTEAFF. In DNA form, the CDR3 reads TGTGCCAGCCTACAGGGGGCACTTTCGGTTACTGAAGCTTTCTTT.

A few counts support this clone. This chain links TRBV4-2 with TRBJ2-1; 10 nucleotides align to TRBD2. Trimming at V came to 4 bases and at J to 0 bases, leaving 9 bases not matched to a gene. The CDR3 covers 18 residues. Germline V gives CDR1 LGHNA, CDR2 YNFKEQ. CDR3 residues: CASSRGSGRGSSYNEQFF. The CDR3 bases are TGTGCCAGCAGCCGAGGGAGCGGGAGGGGCAGCTCCTACAATGAGCAGTTCTTC.

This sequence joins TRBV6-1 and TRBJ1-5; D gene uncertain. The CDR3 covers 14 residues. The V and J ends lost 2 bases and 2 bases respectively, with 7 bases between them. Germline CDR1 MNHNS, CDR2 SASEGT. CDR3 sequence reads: CASSELMGNQPQHF. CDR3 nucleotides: TGTGCCAGCAGTGAATTAATGGGCAATCAGCCCCAGCATTTT.

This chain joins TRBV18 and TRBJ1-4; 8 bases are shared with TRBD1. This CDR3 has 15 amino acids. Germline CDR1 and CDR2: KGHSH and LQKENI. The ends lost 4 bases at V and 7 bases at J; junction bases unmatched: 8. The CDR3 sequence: CASSQQGAVGEKLFF. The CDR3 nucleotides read TGTGCCAGCTCACAGCAGGGGGCCGTCGGTGAAAAACTGTTTTTT.

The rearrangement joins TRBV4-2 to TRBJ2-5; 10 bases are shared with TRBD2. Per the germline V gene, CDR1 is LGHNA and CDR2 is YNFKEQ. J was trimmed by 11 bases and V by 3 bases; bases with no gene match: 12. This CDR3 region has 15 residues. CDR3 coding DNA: TGTGCCAGCAGCCAGGGACTAGCGAGCCGTAGTGAGCAGTACTTC. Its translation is CASSQGLASRSEQYF.

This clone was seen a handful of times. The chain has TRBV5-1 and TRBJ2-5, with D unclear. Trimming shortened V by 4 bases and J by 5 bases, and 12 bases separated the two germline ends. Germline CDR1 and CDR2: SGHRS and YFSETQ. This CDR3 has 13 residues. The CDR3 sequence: CASSKTLGETQYF. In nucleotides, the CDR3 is TGCGCCAGCAGCAAAACCTTAGGGGAGACCCAGTACTTC.